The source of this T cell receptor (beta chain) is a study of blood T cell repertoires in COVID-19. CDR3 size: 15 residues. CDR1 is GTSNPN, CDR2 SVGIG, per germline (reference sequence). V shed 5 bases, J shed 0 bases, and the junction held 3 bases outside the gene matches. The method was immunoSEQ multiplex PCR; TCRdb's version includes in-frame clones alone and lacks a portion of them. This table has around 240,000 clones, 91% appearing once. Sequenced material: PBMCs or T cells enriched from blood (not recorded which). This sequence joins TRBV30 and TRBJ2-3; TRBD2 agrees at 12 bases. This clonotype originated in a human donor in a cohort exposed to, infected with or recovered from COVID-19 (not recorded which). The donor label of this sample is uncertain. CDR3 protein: CAWGLAGTSTDTQYF. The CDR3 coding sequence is TGTGCCTGGGGACTAGCGGGGACTAGCACAGATACGCAGTATTTT.